This T cell receptor (beta chain) was captured by sequencing in a study of radiotherapy plus CTLA-4 blockade in lung cancer. The method was immunoSEQ multiplex PCR; TCRdb's version includes in-frame clones alone and lacks a portion of them. Among approximately 19,000 clones, roughly 86% were seen once, and the ten largest hold 23%. Germline V lookup: CDR1 SGHNT, CDR2 YYREEE (reference sequence). V was clipped by 2 bases and J by 4 bases; unmatched bases: 4. This CDR3 is built from 14 residues. The TCR originated in a human donor with non-small cell lung cancer whose response to radiotherapy plus ipilimumab could not be evaluated. V and J are TRBV5-4 and TRBJ1-2, with 8 bases aligning to TRBD1. The sequencing here drew on peripheral blood, taken from a patient treated with radiotherapy plus ipilimumab. The CDR3 DNA reads as TGTGCCAGCAGCTTAAGACAGGGGTTCTATGGCTACACCTTC. Translated, it gives CASSLRQGFYGYTF.